This T cell receptor beta chain originates from a study of cytomegalovirus exposure and HLA in healthy donors. General study points: Despite most TCR sequences being rare, some public TCRs occurred in many donors. The tendency of first-cohort TCR clusters to co-occur in the roughly 110 validation repertoires was the finding of a later analysis. Cytomegalovirus status was reportedly diagnosed by the classifier with high specificity and sensitivity.

Repertoires were generated with immunoSEQ multiplex PCR, while TCRdb's copy carries only in-frame clones and drops some. The sample has over 150,000 clones, roughly 90% seen once. The CDR3 sequence is 14 residues long. In germline, CDR1 is SGHRS, CDR2 YFSETQ. V dropped 0 bases and J dropped 7 bases, with 13 bases sitting between them. Concerning this clone: Antigen unknown.

The receptor's source is a man aged 18 to 35 in good health and CMV-seropositive. The V call is TRBV5-1, the J call TRBJ1-2; no reliable D call. Sequencing was done on a sample of PBMCs. CDR3 sequence (DNA): TGCGCCAGCAGCTTGGTGGGCTCTTCTTCTGGCTACACCTTC. Protein sequence: CASSLVGSSSGYTF.